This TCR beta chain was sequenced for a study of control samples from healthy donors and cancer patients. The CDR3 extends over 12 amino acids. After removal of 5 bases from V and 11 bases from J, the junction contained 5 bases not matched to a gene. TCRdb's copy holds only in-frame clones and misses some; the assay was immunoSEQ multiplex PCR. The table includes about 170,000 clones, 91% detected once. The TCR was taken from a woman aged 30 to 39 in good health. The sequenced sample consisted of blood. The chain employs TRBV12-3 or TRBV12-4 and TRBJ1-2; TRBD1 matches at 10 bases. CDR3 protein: CASSPDRGRYTF. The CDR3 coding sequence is TGTGCCAGCAGTCCCGACAGGGGGCGGTACACCTTC.